This TCR beta chain was recovered during a study of technical replicates of blood from a handful of donors (dated by TCRdb to 2016 to 2017). V is trimmed back by 4 bases and J by 4 bases, and the junction contains 15 bases that no gene match accounts for. The CDR3 holds 17 amino acids from the cysteine to the phenylalanine. Just the 51-base CDR3 DNA is kept, in frame starting at base 1. CDR1 and CDR2 are drawn from the germline V gene: SGHRS, YFSETQ. In the case of this clone: No cognate antigen has been identified for it. It has no much larger one-base neighbor in the sample; base qualities were not kept.

The method was the immunoSEQ multiplex PCR assay. TCRdb stores this immuneACCESS table with in-frame sequences only. Part of the clones is absent; in the studies checked, under half of the shortfall reflects unresolved V genes, and no reason is known for the rest. This sample is represented by approximately 59,000 clones; roughly 86% of them were singletons. 4% to 5.5% of the sample belongs to the ten largest clones. The V gene is TRBV5-1 and the J gene is TRBJ2-3; 7 middle bases align to TRBD1. Source material: PBMCs. The source of this sequence is a human donor in good health. Some clones in this sample may be carry-over from other donors' samples. The CDR3: CASSPGLQGESSDTQYF. The nucleotide sequence reads as follows: TGCGCCAGCAGCCCAGGACTTCAGGGGGAGTCGTCAGATACGCAGTATTTT.